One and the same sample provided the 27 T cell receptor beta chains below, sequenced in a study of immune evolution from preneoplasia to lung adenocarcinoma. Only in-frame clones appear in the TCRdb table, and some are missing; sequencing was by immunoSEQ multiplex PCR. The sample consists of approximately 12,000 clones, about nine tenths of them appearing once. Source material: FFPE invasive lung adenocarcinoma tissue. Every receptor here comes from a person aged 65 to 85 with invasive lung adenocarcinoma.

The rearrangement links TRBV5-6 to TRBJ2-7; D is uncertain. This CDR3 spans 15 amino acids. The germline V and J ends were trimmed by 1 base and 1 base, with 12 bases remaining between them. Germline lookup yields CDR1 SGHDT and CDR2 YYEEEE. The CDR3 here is CASSLLGPGSYEQYF. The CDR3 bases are TGTGCCAGCAGCTTGCTTGGACCGGGTTCCTACGAGCAGTACTTC. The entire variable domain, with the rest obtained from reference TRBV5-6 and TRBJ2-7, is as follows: DAGVTQSPTHLIKTRGQQVTLRCSPKSGHDTVSWYQQALGQGPQFIFQYYEEEERQRGNFPDRFSGHQFPNYSSELNVNALLLGDSALYLCASSLLGPGSYEQYFGPGTRLTVT.

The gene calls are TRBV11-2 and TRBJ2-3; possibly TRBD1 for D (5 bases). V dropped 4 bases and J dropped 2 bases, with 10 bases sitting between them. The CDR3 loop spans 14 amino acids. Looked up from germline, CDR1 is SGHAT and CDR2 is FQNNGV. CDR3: CASSYDRFTDTQYF. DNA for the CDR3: TGTGCCAGCAGCTACGACAGATTCACAGATACGCAGTATTTT.

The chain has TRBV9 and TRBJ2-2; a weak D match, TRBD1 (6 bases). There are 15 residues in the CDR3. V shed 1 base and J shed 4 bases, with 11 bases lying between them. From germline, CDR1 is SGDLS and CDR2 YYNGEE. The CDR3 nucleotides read TGTGCCAGCAGCGTATGGGGGCAGGGCACCGGGGAGCTGTTTTTT. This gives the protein CASSVWGQGTGELFF.

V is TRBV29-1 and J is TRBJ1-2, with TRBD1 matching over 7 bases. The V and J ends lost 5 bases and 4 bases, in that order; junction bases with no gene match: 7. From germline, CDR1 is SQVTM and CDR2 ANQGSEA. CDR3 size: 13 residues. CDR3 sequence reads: CSVNQGVGYGYTF. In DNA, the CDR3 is TGCAGCGTTAATCAGGGGGTTGGCTATGGCTACACCTTC.

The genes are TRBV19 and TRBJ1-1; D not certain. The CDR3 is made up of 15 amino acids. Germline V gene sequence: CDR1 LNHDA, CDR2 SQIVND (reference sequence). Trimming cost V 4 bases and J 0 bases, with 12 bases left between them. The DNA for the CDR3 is TGTGCCAGTAGTACGAGCGAGGGCATGAACACTGAAGCTTTCTTT. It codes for CASSTSEGMNTEAFF.

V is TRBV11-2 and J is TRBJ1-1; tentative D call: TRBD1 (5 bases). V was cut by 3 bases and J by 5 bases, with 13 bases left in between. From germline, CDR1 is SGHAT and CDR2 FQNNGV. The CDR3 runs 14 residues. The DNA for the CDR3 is TGTGCCAGCAGCTTGGGACCGGGGTGGACTGAAGCTTTCTTT. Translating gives CASSLGPGWTEAFF. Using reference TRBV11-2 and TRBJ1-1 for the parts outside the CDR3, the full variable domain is EAGVAQSPRYKIIEKRQSVAFWCNPISGHATLYWYQQILGQGPKLLIQFQNNGVVDDSQLPKDRFSAERLKGVDSTLKIQPAKLEDSAVYLCASSLGPGWTEAFFGQGTRLTVV.

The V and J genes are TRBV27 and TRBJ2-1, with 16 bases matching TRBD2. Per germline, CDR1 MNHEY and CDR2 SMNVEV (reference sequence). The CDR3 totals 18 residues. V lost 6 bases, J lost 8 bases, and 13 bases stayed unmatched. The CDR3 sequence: CASRDGTSGRAQRDEQFF. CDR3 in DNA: TGTGCCAGCAGGGACGGGACTAGCGGGAGGGCCCAAAGGGATGAGCAGTTCTTC.

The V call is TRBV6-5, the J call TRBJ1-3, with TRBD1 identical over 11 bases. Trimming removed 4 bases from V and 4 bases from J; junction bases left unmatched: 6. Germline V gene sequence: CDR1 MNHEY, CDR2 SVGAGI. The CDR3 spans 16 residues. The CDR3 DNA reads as TGTGCCAGCAGTTCACGGACAGGGGGCAGGGGAAACACCATATATTTT. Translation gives CASSSRTGGRGNTIYF.

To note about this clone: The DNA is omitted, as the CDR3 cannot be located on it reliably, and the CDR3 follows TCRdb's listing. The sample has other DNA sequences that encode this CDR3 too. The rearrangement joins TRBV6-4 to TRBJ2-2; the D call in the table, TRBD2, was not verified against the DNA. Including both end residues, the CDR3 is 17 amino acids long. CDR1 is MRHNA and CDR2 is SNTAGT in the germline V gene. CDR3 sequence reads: CASKRLQRGAGTGELFF.

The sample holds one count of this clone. CDR3 sequence reads: CASSDRPYGYTF. CDR3 sequence (DNA): TGCGCCAGCAGTGATCGGCCGTACGGCTACACCTTC. This rearrangement joins TRBV10-2 to TRBJ1-2; D remains unclear. Looked up from germline, CDR1 is WSHSY and CDR2 is SAAADI. The CDR3 extends over 12 amino acids. Between the trimmed V and J ends, which lost 3 bases and 8 bases, there was a span of 10 bases.

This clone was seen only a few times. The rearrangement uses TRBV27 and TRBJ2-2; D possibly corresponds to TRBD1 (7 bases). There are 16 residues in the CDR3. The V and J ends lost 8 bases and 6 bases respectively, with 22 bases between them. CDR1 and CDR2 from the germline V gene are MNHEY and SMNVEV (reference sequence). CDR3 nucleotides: TGTGCCAGCGACCGCGGTGGAGGGGGCTCGCCCGGGGAGCTGTTTTTT. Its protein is CASDRGGGGSPGELFF.

This CDR3 is CASSIEGGNQPQHF. Written as DNA, the CDR3 is TGTGCCAGTAGTATCGAGGGGGGCAATCAGCCCCAGCATTTT. The rearrangement joins TRBV19 to TRBJ1-5; D possibly corresponds to TRBD1 (6 bases). This CDR3 is 14 amino acids long. Looked up from germline, CDR1 is LNHDA and CDR2 is SQIVND (reference sequence). Deletions cut 3 bases from V and 2 bases from J, with 8 bases between. The full variable domain, with the rest looked up from reference TRBV19 and TRBJ1-5, is DGGITQSPKYLFRKEGQNVTLSCEQNLNHDAMYWYRQDPGQGLRLIYYSQIVNDFQKGDIAEGYSVSREKKESFPLTVTSAQKNPTAFYLCASSIEGGNQPQHFGDGTRLSIL.

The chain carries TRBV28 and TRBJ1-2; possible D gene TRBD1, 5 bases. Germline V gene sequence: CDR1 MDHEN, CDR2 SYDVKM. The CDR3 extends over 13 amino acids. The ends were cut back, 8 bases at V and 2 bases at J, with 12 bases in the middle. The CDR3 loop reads CASWDPPNYGYTF. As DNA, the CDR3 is TGTGCCAGCTGGGACCCGCCGAACTATGGCTACACCTTC.

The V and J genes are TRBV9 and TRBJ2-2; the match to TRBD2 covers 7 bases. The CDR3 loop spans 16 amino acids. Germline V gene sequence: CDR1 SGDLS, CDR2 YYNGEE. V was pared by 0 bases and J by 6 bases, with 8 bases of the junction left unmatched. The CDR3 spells CASSVGEGGGAGELFF. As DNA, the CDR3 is TGTGCCAGCAGCGTAGGGGAGGGCGGGGGAGCCGGGGAGCTGTTTTTT.

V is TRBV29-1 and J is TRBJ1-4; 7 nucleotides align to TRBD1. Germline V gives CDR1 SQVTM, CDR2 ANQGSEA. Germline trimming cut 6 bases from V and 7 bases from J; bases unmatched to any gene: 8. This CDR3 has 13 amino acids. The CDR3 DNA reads TGCAGCGTCCTTTCAGGGGGAGGTGAAAAACTGTTTTTT. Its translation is CSVLSGGGEKLFF.

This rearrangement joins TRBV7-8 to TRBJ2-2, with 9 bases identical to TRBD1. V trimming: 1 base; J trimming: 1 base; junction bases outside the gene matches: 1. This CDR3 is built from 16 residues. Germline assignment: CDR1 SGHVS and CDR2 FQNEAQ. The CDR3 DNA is TGTGCCAGCAGCTTAGGGACAGGGGTGAACACCGGGGAGCTGTTTTTT. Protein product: CASSLGTGVNTGELFF.

The CDR3, as DNA: TGCAGCGTCACCACAGGGTCTTGGACTGAAGCTTTCTTT. This sequence encodes CSVTTGSWTEAFF. The chain carries TRBV29-1 and TRBJ1-1, with D possibly TRBD1 on 6 matching bases. With 6 bases removed from V and 5 bases from J, the gap between germline ends came to 16 bases. Per the germline V gene, CDR1 is SQVTM and CDR2 is ANQGSEA. This CDR3 spans 13 amino acids.

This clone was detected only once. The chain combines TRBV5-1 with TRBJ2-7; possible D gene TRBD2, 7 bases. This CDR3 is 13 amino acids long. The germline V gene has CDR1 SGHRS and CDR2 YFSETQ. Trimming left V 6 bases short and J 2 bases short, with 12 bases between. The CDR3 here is CASNRGDTYEQYF. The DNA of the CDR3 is TGCGCCAGCAACCGGGGGGACACCTACGAGCAGTACTTC.

The CDR3 protein is CASSVFDRGGTGELFF. The CDR3 coding sequence is TGTGCCAGCAGCGTCTTTGACAGGGGCGGCACCGGGGAGCTGTTTTTT. This chain connects TRBV9 to TRBJ2-2, with TRBD1 identical over 8 bases. V shed 2 bases, J shed 4 bases, and the junction held 7 bases outside the gene matches. The germline V gene encodes CDR1 SGDLS and CDR2 YYNGEE. CDR3 size: 16 residues.

The chain's CDR3 is CASSEADRAEQYF. The CDR3 DNA reads TGTGCCAGCAGTGAAGCGGACAGGGCTGAGCAGTACTTC. The rearrangement uses TRBV2 and TRBJ2-7; 8 bases line up with TRBD1. Trimming cost V 0 bases and J 7 bases; bases outside gene matches: 2. The CDR3 runs to 13 residues. Germline V gives CDR1 SNHLY, CDR2 FYNNEI.

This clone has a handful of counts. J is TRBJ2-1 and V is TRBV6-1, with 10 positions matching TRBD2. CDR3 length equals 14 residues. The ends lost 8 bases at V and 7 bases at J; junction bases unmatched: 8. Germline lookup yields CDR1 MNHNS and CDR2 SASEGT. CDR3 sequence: CASGRTSGPNEQFF. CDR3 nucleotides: TGTGCCAGCGGTAGGACTAGCGGCCCTAATGAGCAGTTCTTC.

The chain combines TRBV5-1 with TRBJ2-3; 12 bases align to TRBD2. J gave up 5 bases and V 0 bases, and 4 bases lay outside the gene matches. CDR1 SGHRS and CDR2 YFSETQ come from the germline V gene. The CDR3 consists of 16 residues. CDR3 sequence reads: CASSLELAGGLDTQYF. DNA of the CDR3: TGCGCCAGCAGCTTGGAGCTAGCGGGGGGGTTAGATACGCAGTATTTT. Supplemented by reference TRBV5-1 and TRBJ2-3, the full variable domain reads KAGVTQTPRYLIKTRGQQVTLSCSPISGHRSVSWYQQTPGQGLQFLFEYFSETQRNKGNFPGRFSGRQFSNSRSEMNVSTLELGDSALYLCASSLELAGGLDTQYFGPGTRLTVL.

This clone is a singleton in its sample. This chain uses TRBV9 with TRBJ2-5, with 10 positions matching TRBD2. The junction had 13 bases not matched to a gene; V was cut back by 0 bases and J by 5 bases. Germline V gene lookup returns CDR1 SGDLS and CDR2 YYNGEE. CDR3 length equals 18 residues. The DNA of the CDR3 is TGTGCCAGCAGCGTAGGGTTAAGGGCTAGCGGGAGTCCGGAGACCCAGTACTTC. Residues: CASSVGLRASGSPETQYF.

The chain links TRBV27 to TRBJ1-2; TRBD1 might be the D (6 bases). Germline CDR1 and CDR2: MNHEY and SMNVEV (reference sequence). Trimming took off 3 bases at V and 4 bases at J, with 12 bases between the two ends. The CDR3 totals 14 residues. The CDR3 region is CASSLGGHGYGYTF. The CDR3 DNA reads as TGTGCCAGCAGTTTGGGGGGACATGGCTATGGCTACACCTTC.

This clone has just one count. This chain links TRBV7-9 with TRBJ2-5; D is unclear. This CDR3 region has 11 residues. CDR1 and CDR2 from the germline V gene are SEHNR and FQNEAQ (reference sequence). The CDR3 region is CAESRGETQYF. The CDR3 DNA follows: TGTGCGGAGAGTAGAGGAGAGACCCAGTACTTC.

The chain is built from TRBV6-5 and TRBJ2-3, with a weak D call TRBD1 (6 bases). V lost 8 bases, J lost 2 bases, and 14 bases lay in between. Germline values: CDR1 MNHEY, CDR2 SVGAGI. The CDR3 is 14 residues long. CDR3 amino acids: CASHRDTSTDTQYF. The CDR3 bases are TGTGCCAGCCACCGGGACACCTCCACAGATACGCAGTATTTT.

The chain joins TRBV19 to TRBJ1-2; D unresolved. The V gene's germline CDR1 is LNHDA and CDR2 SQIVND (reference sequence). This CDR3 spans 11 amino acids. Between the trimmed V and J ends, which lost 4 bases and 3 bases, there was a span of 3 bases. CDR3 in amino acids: CASSNHYGYTF. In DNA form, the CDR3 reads TGTGCCAGTAGTAATCACTATGGCTACACCTTC.